This T cell receptor beta chain was sequenced in a study of T-cell reconstitution after alpha-beta-depleted transplantation in children. Study-wide findings and caveats: At one year after transplant, newly produced T cells mostly accounted for T-cell counts and diversity.

Preparation of the TCRbeta library involved a method that used unique molecular identifiers. TCRdb analysed the PCR reads with MiXCR anew, one entry per CDR3 protein. The sample lists hundreds of thousands of distinct CDR3 sequences; more than 20% were seen once. In germline, CDR1 is LGHDT, CDR2 YNNKEL (reference sequence). Trimming cost V 2 bases and J 8 bases, with 7 bases left between them. The CDR3 has 12 amino acids. The table lists this clonotype with many counts. Its antigen is unknown. The TCR was taken from a boy younger than two who had a stem cell transplant for acute myeloid leukemia, so the T cells may come from the graft donor. Sequenced material: PBMCs, mostly from graft donor cells, taken 360 days after TCRalphabeta/CD19-depleted stem cell transplant. This rearrangement joins TRBV3-1 to TRBJ2-1, with a tentative D call TRBD1 (5 bases). For the CDR3, the DNA is TGTGCCAGCAGCCAATGGGGCGATGAGCAGTTCTTC. Amino acid sequence: CASSQWGDEQFF.